This is a list of T cell receptor beta chains from one sample in a study of blood T cell repertoires in COVID-19. TCRdb's table, derived via immunoSEQ multiplex PCR, lists solely in-frame clones and lacks some. The sample shows about 170,000 clones, roughly nine tenths of them seen only once. The sequencing input was peripheral blood. The receptors shown here come from a woman aged 55-70 years with COVID-19, enrolled during active disease. Both conserved end residues are part of each CDR3. Each record gives: V gene, D gene, clone size, J gene, CDR3 protein, CDR3 DNA. The D gene is left open where the match is weak. Clone size is stated in some rows and not others, as once, few, many or a class when expanded.

V: TRBV12-3/TRBV12-4
D: .
size: .
J: TRBJ2-7
CDR3: CASGEGQDYEQYF
DNA: TGTGCCAGCGGGGAGGGACAGGACTACGAGCAGTACTTC

V: TRBV11-1
D: TRBD2
size: .
J: TRBJ2-1
CDR3: CASSLGGRAFF
DNA: TGTGCCAGCAGCTTAGGCGGGAGGGCTTTCTTC

V: TRBV9
D: .
size: once
J: TRBJ1-3
CDR3: CASSLQGAGNTIYF
DNA: TGTGCCAGCAGCTTACAGGGTGCTGGAAACACCATATATTTT

V: TRBV27
D: .
size: .
J: TRBJ2-1
CDR3: CASSFFLGDLQKYNEQFF
DNA: TGTGCCAGCAGTTTCTTCCTCGGGGACTTACAGAAATACAATGAGCAGTTCTTC

V: TRBV6-5
D: .
size: .
J: TRBJ1-4
CDR3: CASSYEGATNEKLFF
DNA: TGTGCCAGCAGTTACGAGGGGGCAACTAATGAAAAACTGTTTTTT

V: TRBV11-3
D: .
size: .
J: TRBJ1-3
CDR3: CASSREIGNTIYF
DNA: TGTGCCAGCAGCCGCGAGATTGGAAACACCATATATTTT

V: TRBV4-2
D: TRBD1
size: .
J: TRBJ1-1
CDR3: CASSQNSGTGAFF
DNA: TGTGCCAGCAGCCAAAATTCCGGGACAGGAGCTTTCTTT

V: TRBV2
D: .
size: .
J: TRBJ2-7
CDR3: CASSPISEQYF
DNA: TGTGCCAGCAGTCCTATTTCCGAGCAGTACTTC

V: TRBV18
D: .
size: .
J: TRBJ2-3
CDR3: CASSPPRVGDTQYF
DNA: TGTGCCAGCTCACCACCGCGGGTCGGAGATACGCAGTATTTT

V: TRBV7-9
D: .
size: .
J: TRBJ1-2
CDR3: CASSQGLGGYTF
DNA: TGTGCCAGCAGCCAAGGTCTGGGCGGCTACACCTTC

V: TRBV4-1
D: TRBD1
size: once
J: TRBJ1-1
CDR3: CASSHRGQHMNTEAFF
DNA: TGCGCCAGCAGCCACCGGGGACAGCACATGAACACTGAAGCTTTCTTT

V: TRBV10-3
D: TRBD1
size: .
J: TRBJ1-1
CDR3: CAIREVRTGGEAFF
DNA: TGTGCCATCAGGGAAGTACGGACAGGAGGAGAAGCTTTCTTT

V: TRBV11-2
D: .
size: .
J: TRBJ1-6
CDR3: CASSLGTRNSPLHF
DNA: TGTGCCAGCAGCTTAGGAACGAGGAATTCACCCCTCCACTTT

V: TRBV20-1
D: TRBD1
size: .
J: TRBJ1-6
CDR3: CSASGTANSPLHF
DNA: TGCAGTGCTAGTGGGACAGCAAATTCACCCCTCCACTTT